The clone carrying this TCR beta chain was counted a few times. This sample is part of a study of blood T cell repertoires in COVID-19. Profiled with immunoSEQ multiplex PCR; TCRdb holds only in-frame clones, not every one. The sample holds about 87,000 clones, about 71% seen once. This CDR3 comprises 15 residues. Germline CDR1 is SGDLS and CDR2 is YYNGEE. The V end was cut by 3 bases, the J end by 3 bases, with 10 bases between. Sequenced material: peripheral blood. The chain employs TRBV9 and TRBJ1-6; TRBD1 is a possible D gene (6 bases). The TCR comes from a woman in her forties or fifties with acute or convalescent COVID-19. Written as DNA, the CDR3 is TGTGCCAGCAGCGCGTTGGACAGCTATAATTCACCCCTCCACTTT. It is translated as CASSALDSYNSPLHF.